These 15 T cell receptor beta chains were all obtained from the same sample, sequenced in a study of blood T cell repertoires in COVID-19. Measured with immunoSEQ multiplex PCR; TCRdb has only the in-frame clones, and not every one. The repertoire holds approximately 330,000 clones, nearly 90% seen once, with around 1% in the top ten. The sequencing input was peripheral blood. These receptors were collected from a woman aged 40 to 50 with COVID-19, enrolled during active disease.

This clone has a handful of counts. J is TRBJ2-7 and V is TRBV29-1, with 10 bases that match TRBD2. The V gene end was trimmed by 5 bases and the J gene end by 6 bases; junction bases not matched to a gene: 13. CDR3 length: 15 amino acids. Looked up from germline, CDR1 is SQVTM and CDR2 is ANQGSEA. This CDR3 reads CSVKSTSGNQREQYF. In nucleotides, the CDR3 is TGCAGCGTTAAGAGTACTAGCGGGAATCAACGCGAGCAGTACTTC.

The V call is TRBV6-2 or TRBV6-3, the J call TRBJ2-7; no definite D call. Germline V gives CDR1 MNHEY, CDR2 SVGEGT. The length of the CDR3 is 12 residues. V shed 0 bases and J shed 4 bases, with 4 bases lying between them. CDR3 sequence reads: CASSYSEYEQYF. As DNA, the CDR3 is TGTGCCAGCAGTTACTCTGAGTACGAGCAGTACTTC.

V gene TRBV6-5 combines with J gene TRBJ1-6, with D unclear. V was pared by 2 bases and J by 4 bases, with 6 bases between. Germline values: CDR1 MNHEY, CDR2 SVGAGI. The CDR3 spans 14 residues. The CDR3 sequence is CASSYGLYNSPLHF. For the CDR3, the DNA is TGTGCCAGCAGTTACGGGCTTTATAATTCACCCCTCCACTTT.

The V call is TRBV13, the J call TRBJ1-1; D is possibly TRBD1 (5 bases). The CDR3 consists of 15 residues. Germline lookup yields CDR1 PRHDT and CDR2 FYEKMQ (reference sequence). Trimming cost V 5 bases and J 0 bases, with 13 bases left between them. This CDR3 reads CASSTRTSLNTEAFF. For the CDR3, the DNA is TGTGCCAGCAGCACCAGGACATCGCTGAACACTGAAGCTTTCTTT.

As regards this clone: In the same sample, other DNA sequences code for this CDR3. The chain recombines TRBV6-2 or TRBV6-3 with TRBJ2-5; 7 bases map to TRBD1. The CDR3 is 13 amino acids. Germline V CDR1 and CDR2: MNHEY, SVGEGT. With V trimmed by 6 bases and J by 2 bases, 3 bases remained unmatched. The CDR3 sequence is CASSRDRQETQYF. CDR3 bases: TGTGCCAGCAGCAGGGACAGACAAGAGACCCAGTACTTC.

The CDR3: CASSSGTPIPGELFF. CDR3 coding DNA: TGCGCCAGCAGCTCCGGGACTCCCATCCCCGGGGAGCTGTTTTTT. The V and J genes are TRBV5-1 and TRBJ2-2, with D tentatively TRBD2 (6 bases). Germline V CDR1 and CDR2: SGHRS, YFSETQ. The V end lost 3 bases, the J end lost 6 bases, and 15 bases lay between the germline ends. The CDR3 is 15 amino acids.

V is TRBV24-1 and J is TRBJ2-5; D is uncertain. This CDR3 spans 17 amino acids. CDR1 KGHDR and CDR2 SFDVKD come from the germline V gene. Trimming left V 0 bases short and J 4 bases short, with 17 bases between. The CDR3 sequence: CATSDLSQIRPRETQYF. CDR3 DNA sequence: TGTGCCACCAGTGATTTGTCTCAGATTCGTCCAAGAGAGACCCAGTACTTC.

This rearrangement joins TRBV28 to TRBJ1-3, with D unresolved. The V and J ends lost 3 bases and 0 bases respectively, with 6 bases between them. The CDR3 is 14 residues long. Germline values: CDR1 MDHEN, CDR2 SYDVKM. The CDR3 nucleotides read TGTGCCAGCAGTTTTTCCAACTCTGGAAACACCATATATTTT. This encodes CASSFSNSGNTIYF.

The chain joins TRBV10-3 to TRBJ1-1; 9 bases line up with TRBD1. V trimming: 0 bases; J trimming: 4 bases; junction bases outside the gene matches: 12. The CDR3 contains 18 residues. Germline loops: CDR1 ENHRY, CDR2 SYGVKD. The DNA for the CDR3 is TGTGCCATCAGTGAGTCGATGGGACAGGGAATGGGGGGCACTGAAGCTTTCTTT. This encodes CAISESMGQGMGGTEAFF.

To note about this clone: One end of the junction varies from germline; a read error may be responsible. The CDR3, as DNA: TGTGCCAGCTCGCCACAGGGACTAGGTCACGAGCAGTACTTC. Its translation is CASSPQGLGHEQYF. The chain recombines TRBV18 with TRBJ2-7; TRBD2 aligns across 8 bases. The CDR3 is 14 residues long. CDR1 and CDR2 from the germline V gene are KGHSH and LQKENI. Full variable domain (missing parts from reference TRBV18 and TRBJ2-7): NAGVMQNPRHLVRRRGQEARLRCSPMKGHSHVYWYRQLPEEGLKFMVYLQKENIIDESGMPKERFSAEFPKEGPSILRIQQVVRGDSAAYFCASSPQGLGHEQYFGPGTRLTVT.

This clone has only a few counts. This rearrangement joins TRBV3-1 (or the pseudogene TRBV3-2) to TRBJ2-6; the D gene is possibly TRBD1 (6 bases). Germline lookup yields CDR1 LGHDT and CDR2 YNNKEL (reference sequence). This CDR3 has 15 amino acids. V dropped 5 bases and J dropped 1 base, with 9 bases sitting between them. The CDR3 loop is CASSSTGSGANVLTF. Written as DNA, the CDR3 is TGTGCCAGCAGCTCTACAGGGTCTGGGGCCAACGTCCTGACTTTC.

V usage is TRBV5-6 and J usage is TRBJ1-5; maybe TRBD1 (5 bases). CDR3 length: 18 amino acids. V was shortened by 2 bases and J by 6 bases, with 24 bases between the two germline ends. Germline assignment: CDR1 SGHDT and CDR2 YYEEEE. The CDR3 DNA sequence: TGTGCCAGCAGCTTTGGCTTTCCGGGGGGGTCGGGTAGTCAGCCCCAGCATTTT. Its translation: CASSFGFPGGSGSQPQHF.

The rearrangement joins TRBV7-9 to TRBJ2-2, with D possibly TRBD1 on 6 matching bases. Germline V CDR1 and CDR2: SEHNR, FQNEAQ (reference sequence). The CDR3 runs to 16 residues. The V gene lost 2 bases and the J gene lost 3 bases, with 13 bases spanning the gap. CDR3 coding DNA: TGTGCCAGCAGCTTATTTCGAGGACAGCACACCGGGGAGCTGTTTTTT. Its protein product is CASSLFRGQHTGELFF.

This rearrangement joins TRBV6-5 to TRBJ2-4; no clear D gene. Trimming cost V 2 bases and J 0 bases, with 8 bases left between them. The germline gives CDR1 MNHEY, CDR2 SVGAGI. The CDR3 consists of 15 residues. The DNA of the CDR3 is TGTGCCAGCAGTTACCTGGGCGCAGCCAAAAACATTCAGTACTTC. This encodes CASSYLGAAKNIQYF.

The rearrangement uses TRBV6-6 and TRBJ1-2, with D possibly TRBD1 on 6 matching bases. Trimming cost V 4 bases and J 8 bases, with 17 bases left between them. There are 14 residues in the CDR3. Germline V gene sequence: CDR1 MNHNY, CDR2 SVGAGI (reference sequence). In DNA form, the CDR3 reads TGTGCCAGCAGTTTGACAGGAAATCCTATGGGCTACACCTTC. Translating gives CASSLTGNPMGYTF.